Each of the 7 T cell receptor beta chains below was sequenced from the same sample in a study of control samples from healthy donors and cancer patients. Produced via immunoSEQ multiplex PCR; TCRdb's table is partial and in-frame only. This sample carries approximately 150,000 clones, around 90% of them seen once, and the ten largest clones take under 9%. Sequenced input: blood. Source of these receptors: a young man in good health.

The J gene is TRBJ1-1, the V gene TRBV7-9; 8 nucleotides line up with TRBD1. The CDR3 consists of 16 residues. V was clipped by 5 bases and J by 3 bases; unmatched bases: 11. The germline V gene has CDR1 SEHNR and CDR2 FQNEAQ (reference sequence). The CDR3 DNA reads TGTGCCAGCAGCCAGTTGGGAAGGACAGGGCACACTGAAGCTTTCTTT. Protein product: CASSQLGRTGHTEAFF. Using reference TRBV7-9 and TRBJ1-1 for the parts outside the CDR3, the full variable domain is DTGVSQNPRHKITKRGQNVTFRCDPISEHNRLYWYRQTLGQGPEFLTYFQNEAQLEKSRLLSDRFSAERPKGSFSTLEIQRTEQGDSAMYLCASSQLGRTGHTEAFFGQGTRLTVV.

The V gene is TRBV27, the J gene TRBJ2-1, with no clear D. The V gene's germline CDR1 is MNHEY and CDR2 SMNVEV (reference sequence). Trimming took 0 bases from V and 3 from J, leaving 6 bases between them. There are 14 residues in the CDR3. CDR3 in DNA: TGTGCCAGCAGTTTATCGAAAAGCTACAATGAGCAGTTCTTC. The encoded protein is CASSLSKSYNEQFF.

This sequence joins TRBV6-2 or TRBV6-3 and TRBJ2-1; 15 nucleotides agree with TRBD2. The CDR3 has 18 amino acids. In germline, CDR1 is MNHEY, CDR2 SVGEGT. With V trimmed by 4 bases and J by 2 bases, 6 bases remained unmatched. CDR3 in amino acids: CASSWTSGGAITYNEQFF. The CDR3 nucleotides are TGTGCCAGCAGTTGGACTAGCGGGGGGGCCATCACCTACAATGAGCAGTTCTTC.

The rearrangement links TRBV19 to TRBJ1-6; D ambiguous. The CDR3 has 13 amino acids. Germline V gene sequence: CDR1 LNHDA, CDR2 SQIVND (reference sequence). Trimming stripped 1 base from V and 6 bases from J, with 4 bases between. The CDR3 DNA reads TGTGCCAGTAGTATAGTTGGTAATTCACCCCTCCACTTT. Amino acids: CASSIVGNSPLHF. The full variable domain, rest sourced from reference TRBV19 and TRBJ1-6, is DGGITQSPKYLFRKEGQNVTLSCEQNLNHDAMYWYRQDPGQGLRLIYYSQIVNDFQKGDIAEGYSVSREKKESFPLTVTSAQKNPTAFYLCASSIVGNSPLHFGNGTRLTVT.

The V gene is TRBV19, the J gene TRBJ2-1; the match to TRBD2 covers 9 bases. J lost 6 bases, V lost 3 bases, and 6 bases had no gene match. The germline V gene encodes CDR1 LNHDA and CDR2 SQIVND (reference sequence). This CDR3 spans 15 amino acids. CDR3 sequence: CASSISSGVRNEQFF. The CDR3 nucleotides are TGTGCCAGTAGTATTTCTAGCGGGGTGCGCAATGAGCAGTTCTTC.

The genes are TRBV9 and TRBJ1-5; no clear D. Trimming removed 0 bases from V and 3 bases from J, with 7 bases in between. This CDR3 contains 14 residues. In germline, CDR1 is SGDLS, CDR2 YYNGEE. CDR3 sequence: CASSVAGNNQPQHF. The CDR3 DNA reads TGTGCCAGCAGCGTAGCGGGAAACAATCAGCCCCAGCATTTT.

For this clone: The junction differs from germline at one of its ends, possibly a read error. The V and J genes are TRBV6-5 and TRBJ2-7, with a tentative D call TRBD2 (5 bases). This CDR3 region has 12 residues. Looked up from germline, CDR1 is MNHEY and CDR2 is SVGAGI. CDR3 region: CASSNSGYEQYF. DNA of the CDR3: TGTGCCAGCAGTAACTCGGGGTACGAGCAGTACTTC.